A selection of T cell receptor beta chains follows, all from one sample in a study of CD8 T cells in ankylosing spondylitis. TCRdb ran MiXCR on the 5' RACE reads and lists one entry per CDR3 protein. The sample lists about 130,000 distinct CDR3 sequences; 6% to 8% were seen once. The sequenced material came from blood, either unsorted or a sorted T cell fraction (not recorded which). These receptors originate from a female donor with ankylosing spondylitis or in good health (not recorded which). Each CDR3 is given with its conserved first and last residue. A D gene is named only where the DNA matches it firmly. Not every row has a clone size; where given, it reads once, few, many or a size class.

v_call,clone_size,d_call,j_call,cdr3_aa,cdr3_nt
TRBV19,.,.,TRBJ2-7,CASSTGVTEQYF,TGTGCCAGTAGTACCGGGGTTACCGAGCAGTACTTC
TRBV4-1,many,TRBD1,TRBJ2-7,CASRVQDRGSNEQYF,TGCGCCAGCAGGGTACAGGACAGGGGTTCAAACGAGCAGTACTTC
TRBV6-2/TRBV6-3,.,TRBD1,TRBJ1-2,CASSGDRNGYTF,TGTGCCAGCAGTGGGGACAGAAATGGCTACACCTTC
TRBV20-1,many,.,TRBJ1-1,CSAQEPLGGYTEAFF,TGCAGTGCTCAAGAGCCCCTGGGGGGCTACACTGAAGCTTTCTTT
TRBV11-2,many,TRBD2,TRBJ2-1,CASSPWEGLEGEQFF,TGTGCCAGCAGCCCTTGGGAGGGCTTGGAGGGTGAGCAGTTCTTC
TRBV4-3,.,TRBD1,TRBJ2-7,CASSPRQGPHEQYF,TGCGCCAGCAGCCCGAGACAGGGGCCCCACGAGCAGTACTTC
TRBV12-3/TRBV12-4,many,TRBD2,TRBJ2-2,CASRTSGAVTGELFF,TGTGCCAGCAGGACTAGCGGGGCGGTCACCGGGGAGCTGTTTTTT
TRBV6-4,once,.,TRBJ2-5,CASSVNPREAQYF,TGTGCCAGCAGTGTGAACCCAAGGGAGGCCCAGTACTTC
TRBV27,many,.,TRBJ1-3,CASSYQSSGNTIYF,TGTGCCAGCAGTTACCAGAGCTCTGGAAACACCATATATTTT
TRBV20-1,.,.,TRBJ1-5,CSARDPGGGIEPQHF,TGCAGTGCTAGAGATCCGGGGGGCGGAATTGAGCCCCAGCATTTT